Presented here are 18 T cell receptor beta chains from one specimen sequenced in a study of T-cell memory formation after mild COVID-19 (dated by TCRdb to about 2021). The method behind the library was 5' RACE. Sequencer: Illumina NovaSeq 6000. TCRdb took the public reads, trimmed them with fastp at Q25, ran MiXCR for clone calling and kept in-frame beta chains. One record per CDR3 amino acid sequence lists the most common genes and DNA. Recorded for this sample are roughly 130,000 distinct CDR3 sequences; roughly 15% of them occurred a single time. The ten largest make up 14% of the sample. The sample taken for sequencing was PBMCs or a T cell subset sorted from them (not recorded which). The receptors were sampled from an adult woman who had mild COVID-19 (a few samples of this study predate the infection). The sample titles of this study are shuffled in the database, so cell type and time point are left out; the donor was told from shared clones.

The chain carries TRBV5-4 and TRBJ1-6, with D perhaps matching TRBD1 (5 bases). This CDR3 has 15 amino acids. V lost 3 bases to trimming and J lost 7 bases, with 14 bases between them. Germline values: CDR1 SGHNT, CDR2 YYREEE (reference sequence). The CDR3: CASSWKWGENSPLHF. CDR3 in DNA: TGTGCCAGCAGCTGGAAGTGGGGGGAGAATTCACCCCTCCACTTT.

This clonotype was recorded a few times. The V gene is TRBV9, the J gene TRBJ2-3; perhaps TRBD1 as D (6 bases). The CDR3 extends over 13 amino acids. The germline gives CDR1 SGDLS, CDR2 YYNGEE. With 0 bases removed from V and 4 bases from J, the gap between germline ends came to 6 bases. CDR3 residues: CASSVEGADTQYF. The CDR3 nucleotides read TGTGCCAGCAGCGTAGAGGGGGCAGATACGCAGTATTTT.

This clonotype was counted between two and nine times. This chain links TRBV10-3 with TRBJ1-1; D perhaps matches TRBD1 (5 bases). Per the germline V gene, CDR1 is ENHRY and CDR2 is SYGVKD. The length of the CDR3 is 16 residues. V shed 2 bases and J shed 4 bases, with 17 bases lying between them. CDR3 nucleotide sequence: TGTGCCATCAGTGAGACCTCCGGGGCCCGGGTCACTGAAGCTTTCTTT. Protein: CAISETSGARVTEAFF.

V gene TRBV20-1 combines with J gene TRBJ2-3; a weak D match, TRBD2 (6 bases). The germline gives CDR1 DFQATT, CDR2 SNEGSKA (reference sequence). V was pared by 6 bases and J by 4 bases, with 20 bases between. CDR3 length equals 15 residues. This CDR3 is CSALVVAVSADTQYF. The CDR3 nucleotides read TGCAGTGCCCTCGTTGTAGCGGTGAGCGCAGATACGCAGTATTTT.

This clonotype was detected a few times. The CDR3 nucleotides are TGTGCCAGCAGCCTGCAGTACTACGAGCAGTACTTC. This translates into CASSLQYYEQYF. V is TRBV7-9 and J is TRBJ2-7, with D hard to call. The ends were cut back, 5 bases at V and 3 bases at J, with 8 bases in the middle. Germline lookup yields CDR1 SEHNR and CDR2 FQNEAQ (reference sequence). This CDR3 has 12 amino acids.

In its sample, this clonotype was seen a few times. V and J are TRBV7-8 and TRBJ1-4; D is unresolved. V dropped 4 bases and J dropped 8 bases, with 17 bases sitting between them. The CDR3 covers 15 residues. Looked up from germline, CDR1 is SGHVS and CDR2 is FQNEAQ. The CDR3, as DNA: TGTGCCAGCAGCTATCGGGGAGTACAAAGGGAAAAACTGTTTTTT. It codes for CASSYRGVQREKLFF.

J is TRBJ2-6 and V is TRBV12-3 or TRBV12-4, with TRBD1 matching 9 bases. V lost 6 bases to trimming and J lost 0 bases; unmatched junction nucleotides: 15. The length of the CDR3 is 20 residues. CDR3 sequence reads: CASSLPRGQGISSGANVLTF. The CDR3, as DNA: TGTGCCAGCAGCCTCCCTAGGGGACAGGGAATATCCTCTGGGGCCAACGTCCTGACTTTC.

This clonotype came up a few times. This CDR3 reads CATAGRGIGTDTQYF. The CDR3, as DNA: TGTGCCACCGCCGGTAGGGGGATTGGCACAGATACGCAGTATTTT. The gene calls are TRBV24-1 and TRBJ2-3; possible D gene TRBD1, 6 bases. V lost 9 bases to trimming and J lost 1 base, with 16 bases between them. This CDR3 region has 15 residues. CDR1 is KGHDR and CDR2 is SFDVKD in the germline V gene.

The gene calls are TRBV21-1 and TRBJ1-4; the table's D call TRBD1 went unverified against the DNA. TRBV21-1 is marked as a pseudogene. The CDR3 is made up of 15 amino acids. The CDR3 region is CASSKAARGPEKLFF. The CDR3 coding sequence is TGTGCCAGCAGCAAAGCGGCGCGGGGGCCTGAAAAACTGTTTTTT.

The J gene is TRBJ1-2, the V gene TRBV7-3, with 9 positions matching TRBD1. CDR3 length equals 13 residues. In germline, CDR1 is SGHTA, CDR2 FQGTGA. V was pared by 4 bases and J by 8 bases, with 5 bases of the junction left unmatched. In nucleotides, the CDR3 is TGTGCCAGCAGCTCCCGGACAGGGGAAGGCTACACCTTC. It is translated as CASSSRTGEGYTF.

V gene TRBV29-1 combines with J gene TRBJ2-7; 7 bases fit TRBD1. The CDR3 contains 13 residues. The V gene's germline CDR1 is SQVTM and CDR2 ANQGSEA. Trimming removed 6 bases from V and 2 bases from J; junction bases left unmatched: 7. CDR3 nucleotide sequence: TGCAGCGTCACGACAGGGTTAACCTACGAGCAGTACTTC. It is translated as CSVTTGLTYEQYF.

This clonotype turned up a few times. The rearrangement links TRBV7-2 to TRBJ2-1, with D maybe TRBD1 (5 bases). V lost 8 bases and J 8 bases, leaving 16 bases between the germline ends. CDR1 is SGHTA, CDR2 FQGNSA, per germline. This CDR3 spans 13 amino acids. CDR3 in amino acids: CASRIQVRDEQFF. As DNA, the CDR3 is TGTGCCAGCCGAATACAGGTTAGGGATGAGCAGTTCTTC.

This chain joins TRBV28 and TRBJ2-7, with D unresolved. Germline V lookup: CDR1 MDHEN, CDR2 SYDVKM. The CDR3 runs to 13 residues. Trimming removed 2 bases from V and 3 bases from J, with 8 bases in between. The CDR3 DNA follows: TGTGCCAGCAGTTTAGGACCTCGCTACGAGCAGTACTTC. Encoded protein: CASSLGPRYEQYF.

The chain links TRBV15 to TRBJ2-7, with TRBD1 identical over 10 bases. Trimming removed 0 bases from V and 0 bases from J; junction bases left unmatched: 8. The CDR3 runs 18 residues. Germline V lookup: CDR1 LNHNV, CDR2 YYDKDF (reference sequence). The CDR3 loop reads CATSRDRGDRGGSYEQYF. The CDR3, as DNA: TGTGCCACCAGCAGAGATAGAGGGGACAGGGGAGGCTCCTACGAGCAGTACTTC.

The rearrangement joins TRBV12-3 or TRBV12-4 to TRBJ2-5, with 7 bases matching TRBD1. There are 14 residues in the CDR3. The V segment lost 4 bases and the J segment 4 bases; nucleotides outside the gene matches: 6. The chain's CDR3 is CASSSTGPRETQYF. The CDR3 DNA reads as TGTGCCAGCAGTTCGACAGGGCCCAGAGAGACCCAGTACTTC.

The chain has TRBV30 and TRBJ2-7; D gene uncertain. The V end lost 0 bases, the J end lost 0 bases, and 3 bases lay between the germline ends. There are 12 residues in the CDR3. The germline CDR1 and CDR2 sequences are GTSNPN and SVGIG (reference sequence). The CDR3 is CAWSVASYEQYF. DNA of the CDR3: TGTGCCTGGAGTGTAGCCTCCTACGAGCAGTACTTC. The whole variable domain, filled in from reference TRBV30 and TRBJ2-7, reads SQTIHQWPATLVQPVGSPLSLECTVEGTSNPNLYWYRQAAGRGLQLLFYSVGIGQISSEVPQNLSASRPQDRQFILSSKKLLLSDSGFYLCAWSVASYEQYFGPGTRLTVT.

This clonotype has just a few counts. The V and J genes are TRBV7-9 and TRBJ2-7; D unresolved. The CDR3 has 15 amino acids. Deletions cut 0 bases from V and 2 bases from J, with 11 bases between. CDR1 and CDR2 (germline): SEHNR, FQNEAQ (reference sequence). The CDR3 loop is CASSLAATRTYEQYF. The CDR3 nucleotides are TGTGCCAGCAGCTTAGCGGCTACTCGCACCTACGAGCAGTACTTC.

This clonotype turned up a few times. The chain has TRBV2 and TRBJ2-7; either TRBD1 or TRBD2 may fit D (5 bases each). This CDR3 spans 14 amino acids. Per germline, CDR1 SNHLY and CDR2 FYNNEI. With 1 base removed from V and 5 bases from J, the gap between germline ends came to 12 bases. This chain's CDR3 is CASSEVGEFDEQYF. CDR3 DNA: TGTGCCAGCAGTGAAGTGGGGGAGTTCGACGAGCAGTACTTC.